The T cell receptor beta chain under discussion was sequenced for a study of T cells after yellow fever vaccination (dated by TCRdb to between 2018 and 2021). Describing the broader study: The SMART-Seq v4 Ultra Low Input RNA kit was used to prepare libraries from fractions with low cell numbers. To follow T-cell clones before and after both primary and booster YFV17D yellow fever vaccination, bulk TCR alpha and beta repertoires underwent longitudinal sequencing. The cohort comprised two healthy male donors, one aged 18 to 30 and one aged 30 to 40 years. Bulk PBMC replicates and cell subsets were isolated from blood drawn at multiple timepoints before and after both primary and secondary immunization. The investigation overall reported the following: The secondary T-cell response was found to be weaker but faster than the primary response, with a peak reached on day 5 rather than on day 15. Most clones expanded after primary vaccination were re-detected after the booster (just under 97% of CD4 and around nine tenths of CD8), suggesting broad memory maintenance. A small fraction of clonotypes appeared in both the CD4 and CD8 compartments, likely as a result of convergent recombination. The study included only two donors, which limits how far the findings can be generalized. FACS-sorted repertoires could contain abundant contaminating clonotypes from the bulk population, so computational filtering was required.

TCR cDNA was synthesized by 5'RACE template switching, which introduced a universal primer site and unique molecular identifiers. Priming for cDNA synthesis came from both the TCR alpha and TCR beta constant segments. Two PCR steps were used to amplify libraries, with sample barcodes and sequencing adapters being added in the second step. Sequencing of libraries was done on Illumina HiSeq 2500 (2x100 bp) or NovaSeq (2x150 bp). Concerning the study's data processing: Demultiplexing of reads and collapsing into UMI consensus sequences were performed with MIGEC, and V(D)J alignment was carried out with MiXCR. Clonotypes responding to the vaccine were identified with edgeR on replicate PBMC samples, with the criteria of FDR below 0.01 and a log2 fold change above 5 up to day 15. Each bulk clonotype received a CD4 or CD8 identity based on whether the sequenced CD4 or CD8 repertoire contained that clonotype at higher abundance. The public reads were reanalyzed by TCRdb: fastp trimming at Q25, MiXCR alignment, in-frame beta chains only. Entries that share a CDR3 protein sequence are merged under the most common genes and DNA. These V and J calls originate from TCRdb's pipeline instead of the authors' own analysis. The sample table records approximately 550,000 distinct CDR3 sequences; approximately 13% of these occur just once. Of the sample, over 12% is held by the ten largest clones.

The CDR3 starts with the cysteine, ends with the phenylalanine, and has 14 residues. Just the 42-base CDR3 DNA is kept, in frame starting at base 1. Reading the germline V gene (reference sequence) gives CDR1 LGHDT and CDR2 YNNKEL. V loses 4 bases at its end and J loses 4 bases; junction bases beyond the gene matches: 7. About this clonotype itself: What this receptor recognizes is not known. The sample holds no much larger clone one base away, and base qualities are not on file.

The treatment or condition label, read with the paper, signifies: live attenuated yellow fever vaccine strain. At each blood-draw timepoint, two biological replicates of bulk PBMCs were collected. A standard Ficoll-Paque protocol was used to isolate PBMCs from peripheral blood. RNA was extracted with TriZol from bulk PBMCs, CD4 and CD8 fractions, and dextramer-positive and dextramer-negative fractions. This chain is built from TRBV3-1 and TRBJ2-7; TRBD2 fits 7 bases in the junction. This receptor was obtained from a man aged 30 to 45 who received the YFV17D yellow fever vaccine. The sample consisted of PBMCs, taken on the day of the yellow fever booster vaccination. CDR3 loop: CASSRASGEYEQYF. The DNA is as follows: TGTGCCAGCAGCCGGGCTAGCGGTGAATACGAGCAGTACTTC.